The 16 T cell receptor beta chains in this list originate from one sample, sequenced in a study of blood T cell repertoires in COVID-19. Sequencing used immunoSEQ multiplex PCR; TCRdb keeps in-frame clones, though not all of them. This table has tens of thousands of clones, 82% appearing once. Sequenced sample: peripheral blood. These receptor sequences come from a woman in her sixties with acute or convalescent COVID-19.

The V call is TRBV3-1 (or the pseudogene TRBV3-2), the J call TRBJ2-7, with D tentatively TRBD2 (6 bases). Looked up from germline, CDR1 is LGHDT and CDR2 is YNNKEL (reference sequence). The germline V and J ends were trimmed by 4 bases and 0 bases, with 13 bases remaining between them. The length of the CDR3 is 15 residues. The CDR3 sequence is CASSLRDSSSYEQYF. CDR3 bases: TGTGCCAGCAGCCTCCGGGACTCAAGCTCCTACGAGCAGTACTTC.

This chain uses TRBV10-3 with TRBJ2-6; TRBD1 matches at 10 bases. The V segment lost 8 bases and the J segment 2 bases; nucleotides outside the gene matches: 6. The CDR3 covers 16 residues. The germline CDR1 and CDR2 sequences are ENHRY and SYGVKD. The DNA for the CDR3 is TGTGCCATCGGGGACAGGGGAAGGCCTGGGGCCAACGTCCTGACTTTC. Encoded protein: CAIGDRGRPGANVLTF.

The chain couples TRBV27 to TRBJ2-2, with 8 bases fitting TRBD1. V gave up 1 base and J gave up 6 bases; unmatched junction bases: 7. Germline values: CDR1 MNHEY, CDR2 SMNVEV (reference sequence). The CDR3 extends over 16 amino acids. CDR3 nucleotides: TGTGCCAGCAGTTTATTTCAGGGGGCTGTGGCCGGGGAGCTGTTTTTT. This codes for CASSLFQGAVAGELFF.

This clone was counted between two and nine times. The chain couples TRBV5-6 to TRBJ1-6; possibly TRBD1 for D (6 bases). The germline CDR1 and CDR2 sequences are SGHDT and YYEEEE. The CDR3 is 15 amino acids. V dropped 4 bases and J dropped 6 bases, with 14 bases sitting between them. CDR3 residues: CASSPLGQVNSPLHF. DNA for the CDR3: TGTGCCAGCAGCCCTCTGGGACAAGTTAATTCACCCCTCCACTTT.

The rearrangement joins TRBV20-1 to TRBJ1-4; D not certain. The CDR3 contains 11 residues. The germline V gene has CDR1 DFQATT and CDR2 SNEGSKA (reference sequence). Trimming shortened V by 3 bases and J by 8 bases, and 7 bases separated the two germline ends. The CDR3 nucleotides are TGCAGTGCTAGCTTCCGGGAAAAACTGTTTTTT. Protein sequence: CSASFREKLFF.

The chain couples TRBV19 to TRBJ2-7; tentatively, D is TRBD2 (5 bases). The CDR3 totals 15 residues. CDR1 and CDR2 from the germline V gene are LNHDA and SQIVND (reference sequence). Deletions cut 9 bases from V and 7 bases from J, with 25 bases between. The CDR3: CASSKPTGSSGEQYF. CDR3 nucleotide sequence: TGTGCCAGCTCCAAACCAACGGGGTCGTCTGGGGAGCAGTACTTC.

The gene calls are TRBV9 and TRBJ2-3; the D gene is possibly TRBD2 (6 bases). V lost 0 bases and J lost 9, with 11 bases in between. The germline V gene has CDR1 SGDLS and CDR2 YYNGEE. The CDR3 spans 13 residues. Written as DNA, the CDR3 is TGTGCCAGCAGCGTAGTTGGGACTCAGACGCAGTATTTT. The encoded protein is CASSVVGTQTQYF.

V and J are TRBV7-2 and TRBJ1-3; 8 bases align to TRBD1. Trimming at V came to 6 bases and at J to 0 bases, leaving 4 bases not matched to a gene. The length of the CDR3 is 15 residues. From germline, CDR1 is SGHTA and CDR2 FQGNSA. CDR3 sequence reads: CASRSTGGSGNTIYF. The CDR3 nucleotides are TGTGCCAGCAGGTCTACAGGGGGCTCTGGAAACACCATATATTTT.

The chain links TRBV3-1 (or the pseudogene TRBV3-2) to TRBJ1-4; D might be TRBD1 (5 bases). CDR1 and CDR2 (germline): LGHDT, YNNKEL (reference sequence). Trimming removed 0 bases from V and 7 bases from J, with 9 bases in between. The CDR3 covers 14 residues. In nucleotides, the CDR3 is TGTGCCAGCAGCCAAGATCTCGGGGGTGAAAAACTGTTTTTT. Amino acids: CASSQDLGGEKLFF.

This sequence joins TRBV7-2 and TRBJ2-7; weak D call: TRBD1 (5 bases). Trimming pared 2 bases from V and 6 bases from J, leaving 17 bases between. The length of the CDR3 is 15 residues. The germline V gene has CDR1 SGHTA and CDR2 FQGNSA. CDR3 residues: CASSLRQGSGREQYF. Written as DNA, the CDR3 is TGTGCCAGCAGCTTAAGGCAGGGAAGTGGTCGCGAGCAGTACTTC.

CDR3 loop: CASSEGNRLDGYTF. The DNA for the CDR3 is TGTGCCAGCAGTGAAGGGAACAGGTTAGATGGCTACACCTTC. The chain uses TRBV6-1 and TRBJ1-2, with D perhaps matching TRBD1 (5 bases). The CDR3 sequence is 14 residues long. In germline, CDR1 is MNHNS, CDR2 SASEGT. Trimming removed 1 base at V and 6 bases at J, with 12 bases between.

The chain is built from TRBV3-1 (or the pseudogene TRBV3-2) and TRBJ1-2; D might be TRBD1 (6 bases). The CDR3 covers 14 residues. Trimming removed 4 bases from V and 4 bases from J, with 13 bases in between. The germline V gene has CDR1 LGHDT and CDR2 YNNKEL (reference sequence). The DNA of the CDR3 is TGTGCCAGCAGCCCCCAAGGGGGGGTCTATGGCTACACCTTC. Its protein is CASSPQGGVYGYTF.

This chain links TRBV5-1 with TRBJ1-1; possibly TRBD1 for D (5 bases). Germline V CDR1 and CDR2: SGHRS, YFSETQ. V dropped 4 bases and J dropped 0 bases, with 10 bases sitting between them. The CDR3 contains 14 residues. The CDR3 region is CASSQTTVNTEAFF. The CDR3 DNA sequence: TGCGCCAGCAGCCAGACGACAGTGAACACTGAAGCTTTCTTT.

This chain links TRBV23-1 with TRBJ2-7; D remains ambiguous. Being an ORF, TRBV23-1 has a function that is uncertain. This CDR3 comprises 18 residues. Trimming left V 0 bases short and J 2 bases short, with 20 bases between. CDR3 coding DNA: TGCGCCAGCAGTCAATCCTGGATGACGGGTCTCTGGCCCTACGAGCAGTACTTC. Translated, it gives CASSQSWMTGLWPYEQYF.

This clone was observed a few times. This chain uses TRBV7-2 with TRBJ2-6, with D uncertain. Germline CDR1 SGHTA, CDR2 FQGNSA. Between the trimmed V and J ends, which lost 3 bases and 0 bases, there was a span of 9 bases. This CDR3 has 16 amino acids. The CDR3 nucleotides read TGTGCCAGCAGCTTGTCACAGACCTCTGGGGCCAACGTCCTGACTTTC. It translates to CASSLSQTSGANVLTF. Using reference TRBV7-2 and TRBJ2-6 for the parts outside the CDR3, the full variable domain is GAGVSQSPSNKVTEKGKDVELRCDPISGHTALYWYRQSLGQGLEFLIYFQGNSAPDKSGLPSDRFSAERTGGSVSTLTIQRTQQEDSAVYLCASSLSQTSGANVLTFGAGSRLTVL.

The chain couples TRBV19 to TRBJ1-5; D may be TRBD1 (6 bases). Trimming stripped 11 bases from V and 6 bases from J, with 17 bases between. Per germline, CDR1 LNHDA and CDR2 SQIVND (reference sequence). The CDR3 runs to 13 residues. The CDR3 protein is CACGGGGGQPQHF. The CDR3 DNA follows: TGTGCCTGCGGGGGGGGCGGCGGTCAGCCCCAGCATTTT.